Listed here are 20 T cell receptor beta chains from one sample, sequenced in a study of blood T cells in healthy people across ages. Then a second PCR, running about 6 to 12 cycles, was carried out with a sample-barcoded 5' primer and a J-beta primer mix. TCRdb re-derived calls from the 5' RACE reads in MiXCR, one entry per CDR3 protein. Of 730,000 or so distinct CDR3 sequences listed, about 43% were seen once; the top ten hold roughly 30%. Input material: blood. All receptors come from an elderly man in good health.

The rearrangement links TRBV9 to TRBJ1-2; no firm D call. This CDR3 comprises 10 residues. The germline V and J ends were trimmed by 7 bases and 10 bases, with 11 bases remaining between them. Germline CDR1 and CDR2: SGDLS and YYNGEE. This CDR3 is CASGVGPYTF. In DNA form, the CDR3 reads TGTGCCAGCGGGGTCGGGCCCTACACCTTC.

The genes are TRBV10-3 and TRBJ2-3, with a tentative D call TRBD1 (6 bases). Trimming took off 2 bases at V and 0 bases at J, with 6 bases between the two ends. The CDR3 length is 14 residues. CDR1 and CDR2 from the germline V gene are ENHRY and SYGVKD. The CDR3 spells CAISEGQSTDTQYF. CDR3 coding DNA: TGTGCCATCAGTGAGGGACAGAGCACAGATACGCAGTATTTT.

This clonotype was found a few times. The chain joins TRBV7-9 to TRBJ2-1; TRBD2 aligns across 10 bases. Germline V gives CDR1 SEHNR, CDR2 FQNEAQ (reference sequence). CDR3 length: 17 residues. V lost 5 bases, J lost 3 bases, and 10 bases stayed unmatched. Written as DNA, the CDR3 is TGTGCCAGCAGCCTAGGGGACCTAGCGGGAGTCTACAATGAGCAGTTCTTC. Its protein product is CASSLGDLAGVYNEQFF.

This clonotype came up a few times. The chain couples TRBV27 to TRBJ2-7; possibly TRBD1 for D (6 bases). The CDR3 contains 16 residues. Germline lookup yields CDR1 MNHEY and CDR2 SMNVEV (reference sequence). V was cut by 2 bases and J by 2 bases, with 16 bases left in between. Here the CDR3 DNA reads TGTGCCAGCAGTTTAGTGCCAGGGGTCTCTCCCTACGAGCAGTACTTC. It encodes CASSLVPGVSPYEQYF.

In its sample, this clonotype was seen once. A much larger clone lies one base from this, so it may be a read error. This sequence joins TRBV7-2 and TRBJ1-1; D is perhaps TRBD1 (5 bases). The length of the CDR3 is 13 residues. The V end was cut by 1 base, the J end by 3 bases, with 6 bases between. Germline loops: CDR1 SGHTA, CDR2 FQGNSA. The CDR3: CASSLVGHTEAFF. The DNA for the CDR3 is TGTGCCAGCAGCTTAGTGGGGCACACTGAAGCTTTCTTT.

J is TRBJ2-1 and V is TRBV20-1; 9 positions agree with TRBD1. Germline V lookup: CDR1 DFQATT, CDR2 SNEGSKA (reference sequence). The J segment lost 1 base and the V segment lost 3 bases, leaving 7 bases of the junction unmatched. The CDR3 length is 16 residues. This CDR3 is CSARRPGQGSYNEQFF. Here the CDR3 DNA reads TGCAGTGCTAGGCGACCGGGACAGGGATCCTACAATGAGCAGTTCTTC.

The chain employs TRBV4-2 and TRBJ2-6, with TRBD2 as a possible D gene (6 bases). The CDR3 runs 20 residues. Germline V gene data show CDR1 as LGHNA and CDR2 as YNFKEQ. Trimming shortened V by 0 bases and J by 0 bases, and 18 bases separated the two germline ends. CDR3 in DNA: TGTGCCAGCAGCCAAGAATATCAGGAGGGAAAAATCTCTGGGGCCAACGTCCTGACTTTC. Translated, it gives CASSQEYQEGKISGANVLTF.

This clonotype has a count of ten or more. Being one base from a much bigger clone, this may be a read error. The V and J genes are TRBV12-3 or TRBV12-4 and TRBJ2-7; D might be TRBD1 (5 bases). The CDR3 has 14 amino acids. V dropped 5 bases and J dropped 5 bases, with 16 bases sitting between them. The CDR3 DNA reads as TGTGCCAGCAGTGTATTGGCAGGGATGGACGAGCAGTACTTC. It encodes CASSVLAGMDEQYF.

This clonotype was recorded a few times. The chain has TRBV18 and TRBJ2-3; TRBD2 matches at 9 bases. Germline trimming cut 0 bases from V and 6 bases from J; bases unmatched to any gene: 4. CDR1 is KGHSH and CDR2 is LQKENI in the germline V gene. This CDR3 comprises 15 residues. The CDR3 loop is CASSPPLAGSDTQYF. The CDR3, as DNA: TGTGCCAGCTCACCACCGCTAGCGGGATCGGATACGCAGTATTTT.

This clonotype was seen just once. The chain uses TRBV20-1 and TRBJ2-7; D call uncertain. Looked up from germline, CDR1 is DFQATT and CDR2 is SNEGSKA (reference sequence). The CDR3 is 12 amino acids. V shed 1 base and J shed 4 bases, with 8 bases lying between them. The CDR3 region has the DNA TGCAGTGCTAGAGGTTCCGAATACGAGCAGTACTTC. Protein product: CSARGSEYEQYF.

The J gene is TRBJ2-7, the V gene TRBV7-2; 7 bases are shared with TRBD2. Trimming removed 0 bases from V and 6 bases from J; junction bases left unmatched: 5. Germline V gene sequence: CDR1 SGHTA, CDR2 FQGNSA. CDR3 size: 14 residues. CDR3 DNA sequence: TGTGCCAGCAGCTTAGCCGGGACTATGTCCGAGCAGTACTTC. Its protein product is CASSLAGTMSEQYF.

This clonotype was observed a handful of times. CDR3 residues: CASSLVVSGSLNEQFF. The CDR3 nucleotides read TGTGCCAGCAGCTTAGTAGTTAGCGGGAGCCTAAATGAGCAGTTCTTC. The chain carries TRBV7-6 and TRBJ2-1; 9 bases match TRBD2. V lost 1 base, J lost 7 bases, and 8 bases stayed unmatched. Germline V gives CDR1 SGHVS, CDR2 FNYEAQ. This CDR3 has 16 residues.

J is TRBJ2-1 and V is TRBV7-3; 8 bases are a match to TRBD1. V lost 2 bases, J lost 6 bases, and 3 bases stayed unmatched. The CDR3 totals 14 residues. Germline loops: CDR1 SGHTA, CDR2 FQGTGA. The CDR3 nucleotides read TGTGCCAGCAGCTTAGGCGGACAGGGCAATGAGCAGTTCTTC. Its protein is CASSLGGQGNEQFF.

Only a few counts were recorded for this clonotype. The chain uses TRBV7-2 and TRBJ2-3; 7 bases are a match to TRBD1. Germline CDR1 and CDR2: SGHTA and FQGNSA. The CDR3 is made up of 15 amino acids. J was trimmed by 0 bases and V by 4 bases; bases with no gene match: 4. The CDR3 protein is CASSSPGQSTDTQYF. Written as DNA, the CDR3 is TGTGCCAGCAGCTCACCGGGACAGAGCACAGATACGCAGTATTTT.

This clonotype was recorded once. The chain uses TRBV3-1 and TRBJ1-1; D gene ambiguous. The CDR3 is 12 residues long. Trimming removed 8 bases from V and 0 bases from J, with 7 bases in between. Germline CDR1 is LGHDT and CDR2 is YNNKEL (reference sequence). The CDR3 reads CASSDMNTEAFF. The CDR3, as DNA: TGTGCCAGCTCCGACATGAACACTGAAGCTTTCTTT.

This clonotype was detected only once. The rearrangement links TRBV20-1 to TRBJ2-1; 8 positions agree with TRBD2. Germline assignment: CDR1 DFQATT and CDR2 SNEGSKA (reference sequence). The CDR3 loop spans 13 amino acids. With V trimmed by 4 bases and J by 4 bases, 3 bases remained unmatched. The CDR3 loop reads CSAIAGSYNEQFF. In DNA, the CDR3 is TGCAGTGCTATAGCGGGAAGTTACAATGAGCAGTTCTTC.

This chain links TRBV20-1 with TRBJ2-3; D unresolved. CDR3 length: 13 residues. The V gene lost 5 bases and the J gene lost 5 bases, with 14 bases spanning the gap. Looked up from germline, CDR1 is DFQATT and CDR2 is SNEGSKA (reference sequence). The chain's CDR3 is CSAQIPPQDTQYF. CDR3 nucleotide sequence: TGCAGTGCTCAAATACCCCCTCAAGATACGCAGTATTTT.

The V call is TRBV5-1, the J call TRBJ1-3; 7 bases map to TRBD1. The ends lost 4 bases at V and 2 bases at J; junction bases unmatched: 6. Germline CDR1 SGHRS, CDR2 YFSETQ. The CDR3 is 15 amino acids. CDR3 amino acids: CASSEDRAAGNTIYF. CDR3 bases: TGCGCCAGCAGCGAAGACAGGGCGGCTGGAAACACCATATATTTT.

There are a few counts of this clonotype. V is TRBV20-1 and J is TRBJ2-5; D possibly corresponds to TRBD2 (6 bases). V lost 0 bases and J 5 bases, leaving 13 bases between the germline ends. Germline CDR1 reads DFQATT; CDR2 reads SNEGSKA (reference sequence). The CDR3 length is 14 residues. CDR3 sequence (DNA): TGCAGTGCTAGAGATCGACTAGTTGGGGAGACCCAGTACTTC. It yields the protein CSARDRLVGETQYF.

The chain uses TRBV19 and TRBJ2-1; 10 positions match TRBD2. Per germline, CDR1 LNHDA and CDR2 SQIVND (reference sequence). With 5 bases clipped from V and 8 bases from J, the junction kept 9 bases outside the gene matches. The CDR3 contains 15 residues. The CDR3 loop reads CASSVGLAGGHEQFF. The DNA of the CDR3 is TGTGCCAGTAGTGTTGGTTTAGCGGGGGGACATGAGCAGTTCTTC.